This TCR beta chain is drawn from a study of OX40 agonist ivuxolimab in advanced cancers. Study observations and caveats: Clonal expansion by week 6 occurred in CD4+ and CD8+ blood T cells (at 0.1 to 3.0 mg/kg).

As for this clone: What it binds is unknown.

Germline V gene sequence: CDR1 SGHTA, CDR2 FQGNSA. The V gene end was trimmed by 4 bases and the J gene end by 2 bases; junction bases not matched to a gene: 3. The CDR3 covers 14 residues. The table came from immunoSEQ multiplex PCR; TCRdb's copy has only in-frame clones and leaves some out. This sample carries about 77,000 clones, around 90% of them seen once, and the ten largest clones take 4.8%. Systemic immunosuppression or a history of autoimmune disease excluded patients. The specimen was CD4+ or CD8+ T cells sorted from blood, collected in a trial of the OX40 agonist ivuxolimab. The sequence was obtained from an adult with an advanced solid tumor such as melanoma, head and neck, liver or kidney cancer. V and J are TRBV7-2 and TRBJ2-5, with 8 bases aligning to TRBD2. The CDR3: CASSSSGRQETQYF. The CDR3 DNA follows: TGTGCCAGCAGCTCAAGCGGGAGACAAGAGACCCAGTACTTC.